This T cell receptor (beta chain) comes out of a study of cytotoxic CD8 clonotypes in ibrutinib-treated CLL (dated by TCRdb to the early 2020s). Broadly, across the study: In this cohort, some 16 patients were treatment-naive and roughly ten were relapsed/refractory, while around 18 had unmutated IGHV. Longitudinal samples were available for about 30% of the roughly 86 trial participants. Partial responses were observed in 24 patients and complete responses in 2; after a median follow-up of about 69 months, remission was maintained in 15 or so patients and progression was observed in roughly twelve. An average of roughly 270,000 productive templates and 94,082 productive rearrangements was obtained per sample. All remission and progressive disease samples were collected while patients were still receiving ibrutinib. Response samples were taken after a median of 12 months on treatment, ranging from about 6 to 40 months. Cryopreserved peripheral blood mononuclear cells were obtained before treatment, at response, and at either sustained remission or disease progression. Paper-wide results and their limitations: Public clonotypes were rare and either contracted or stayed stable during treatment, and the rise in clonality at ibrutinib response reflected the expansion of private clonotypes. Clonality rose at ibrutinib response, remained stable during sustained remission, and dropped back toward baseline at progression. Sampling times were not matched between sustained-remission and progressing patients, and lymph node repertoires were not studied. At baseline, clonality was higher than in age-matched healthy donors and showed a strong correlation with circulating CD8+ T-cell counts.

A MiSeq instrument was used for deep resolution sequencing, which targeted depths ranging from 1 in 1 million up to 1 in 200,000 T cells, with coverage averaging 10x for each clonotype. TCR beta libraries were generated with the immunoSEQ hsTCRB Kit. From the authors' description of their analysis: ImmunoSEQ Data Assistant and ImmunoSEQ Analyzer were used for data analysis, and V, D and J genes were assigned according to IMGT definitions. Clonality was computed as one minus normalized Shannon entropy of productive rearrangement frequencies, ranging from 0 to 1. Only overrepresented clonotypes making up at least 0.05% of the repertoire of each patient were included in the public clonotype analysis. Thirteen age-matched healthy donor repertoires from immuneACCESS were used as controls for clonality. Drawn from immuneACCESS, this table holds only the in-frame rearrangements with V and J called that TCRdb kept. Clones are partly lost; checked studies trace under half to an unresolved V gene and leave the rest unexplained. That table gives V, J and clone size, and the DNA gave D and trimming. This sample lists 35,000 to 55,000 clones; around 73% were detected once. The ten largest clones represent over 10% of the sample.

Trimming at the junction amounts to 4 bases on V and 0 bases on J, and the germline ends lie 4 bases apart. CDR1 is given as LNHDA and CDR2 as SQIVND, both from the germline V gene (reference sequence). Taken from cysteine to phenylalanine, the CDR3 has 12 residues. This entry keeps only the CDR3 DNA: 36 bases, framed from base 1. The meaning of the sample's time point label: approximately eleven months on ibrutinib. Roughly 2 micrograms of genomic DNA were extracted from cryopreserved PBMCs for TCR beta library preparation. Longitudinal blood samples from CLL patients on ibrutinib monotherapy were analyzed using high-throughput TCR beta sequencing. The patients took part in an open-label, single-center phase 2 trial of ibrutinib monotherapy. This clone came up a few times. The antigen it binds to is not known. Base quality data are lacking; no much larger clone is found one base away.

The sample here was PBMCs, taken after 12 months of ibrutinib treatment. Here the chain combines TRBV19 and TRBJ2-7; there is no confident call for the D gene. This receptor was obtained from a human donor with chronic lymphocytic leukemia. The CDR3 region reads CASSTGSYEQYF. The base sequence is TGTGCCAGTAGTACAGGCTCCTACGAGCAGTACTTC.